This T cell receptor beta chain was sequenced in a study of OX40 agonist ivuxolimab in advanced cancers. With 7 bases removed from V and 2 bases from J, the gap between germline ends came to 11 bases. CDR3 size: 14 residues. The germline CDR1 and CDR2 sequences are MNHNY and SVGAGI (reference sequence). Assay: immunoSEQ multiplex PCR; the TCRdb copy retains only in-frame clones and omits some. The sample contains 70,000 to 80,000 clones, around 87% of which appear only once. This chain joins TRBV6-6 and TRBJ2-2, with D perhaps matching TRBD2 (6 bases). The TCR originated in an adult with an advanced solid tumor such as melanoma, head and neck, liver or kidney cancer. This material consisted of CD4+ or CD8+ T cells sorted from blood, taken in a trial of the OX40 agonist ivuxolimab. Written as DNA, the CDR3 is TGTGCCAGCAAGGCCGGGAGCAACACCGGGGAGCTGTTTTTT. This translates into CASKAGSNTGELFF.